The 24 T cell receptor beta chains in this list originate from one sample, sequenced in a study of identical twins. MiXCR, applied by TCRdb to the 5' RACE reads, yields one record per CDR3 protein. The sample contains around 340,000 distinct CDR3 sequences, approximately 10% of which appear only once. Sequencing input: naive T cells sorted from blood. These receptors came from a woman in her forties or fifties in good health.

In this sample, this clonotype turned up a few times. The chain employs TRBV7-2 and TRBJ2-1; D unresolved. Germline values: CDR1 SGHTA, CDR2 FQGNSA. V lost 2 bases to trimming and J lost 7 bases, with 18 bases between them. The CDR3 runs to 16 residues. CDR3 sequence: CASSLTASPKINEQFF. The DNA of the CDR3 is TGTGCCAGCAGCTTAACAGCCAGTCCCAAGATAAATGAGCAGTTCTTC.

This clonotype has only a few counts. This chain joins TRBV6-2 or TRBV6-3 and TRBJ2-7, with D perhaps TRBD1 (6 bases). This CDR3 has 13 amino acids. Germline loops: CDR1 MNHEY, CDR2 SVGEGT. The CDR3 coding sequence is TGTGCCAGCAGTTACTCGACGCTCACAGGGCTGAACGTC. This encodes CASSYSTLTGLNV.

This clonotype occurred a few times. The rearrangement links TRBV11-3 to TRBJ2-1, with D tentatively TRBD2 (6 bases). The CDR3 runs 15 residues. V lost 0 bases to trimming and J lost 9 bases, with 15 bases between them. CDR1 and CDR2 (germline): SGHNT, YENEEA. CDR3 coding DNA: TGTGCCAGCAGCTTAGATCCCGGCGGGAAGGTTGAGCAGTTCTTC. It translates to CASSLDPGGKVEQFF.

This clonotype was observed many times. This sequence joins TRBV11-2 and TRBJ2-1, with D perhaps TRBD2 (6 bases). Trimming removed 8 bases at V and 7 bases at J, with 12 bases between. The CDR3 is 12 amino acids. Germline V lookup: CDR1 SGHAT, CDR2 FQNNGV. This chain's CDR3 is CASGTSDNEQFF. Here the CDR3 DNA reads TGTGCCAGCGGGACTTCCGATAATGAGCAGTTCTTC.

In this sample, this clonotype turned up a few times. The chain uses TRBV5-4 and TRBJ2-2, with D possibly TRBD2 on 6 matching bases. Germline V gene lookup returns CDR1 SGHNT and CDR2 YYREEE (reference sequence). This CDR3 is 14 amino acids long. Trimming took 2 bases from V and 3 from J, leaving 8 bases between them. CDR3 sequence: CASSFGGDTGELFF. CDR3 nucleotide sequence: TGTGCCAGCAGCTTCGGGGGAGACACCGGGGAGCTGTTTTTT. Variable domain in full (rest from reference TRBV5-4 and TRBJ2-2): ETGVTQSPTHLIKTRGQQVTLRCSSQSGHNTVSWYQQALGQGPQFIFQYYREEENGRGNFPPRFSGLQFPNYSSELNVNALELDDSALYLCASSFGGDTGELFFGEGSRLTVL.

V usage is TRBV11-2 and J usage is TRBJ2-6, with D perhaps TRBD1 or TRBD2 (5 bases each). Germline V CDR1 and CDR2: SGHAT, FQNNGV. V lost 1 base to trimming and J lost 0 bases, with 13 bases between them. The CDR3 contains 18 residues. The CDR3 nucleotides are TGTGCCAGCAGCTTAGGAGGGTCGGGGCTCTCTGGGGCCAACGTCCTGACTTTC. Amino acid sequence: CASSLGGSGLSGANVLTF.

V is TRBV12-3 or TRBV12-4 and J is TRBJ1-5, with D hard to call. CDR3 length: 15 residues. Trimming cost V 2 bases and J 5 bases, with 13 bases left between them. The CDR3 DNA reads TGTGCCAGCAGTTTATTTTGGGGATCTGATCAGCCCCAGCATTTT. It encodes CASSLFWGSDQPQHF.

The rearrangement links TRBV7-6 to TRBJ2-1, with 7 bases matching TRBD2. Germline CDR1 is SGHVS and CDR2 is FNYEAQ. The CDR3 covers 17 residues. V lost 5 bases and J lost 9; bases outside the gene matches: 19. Here the CDR3 reads CASSLGGSGPKRGEQFF. Here the CDR3 DNA reads TGTGCCAGCAGCCTCGGGGGGTCGGGTCCCAAGAGGGGTGAGCAGTTCTTC.

This clonotype was counted ten times or more. The genes are TRBV12-5 and TRBJ2-1, with D possibly being TRBD1 (5 bases). V lost 7 bases and J 3 bases, leaving 13 bases between the germline ends. The CDR3 has 14 residues. Germline CDR1 reads LGHNT; CDR2 reads FRNRAP. The CDR3 is CASEGQGNYNEQFF. The CDR3 bases are TGTGCTAGTGAAGGGCAGGGCAACTACAATGAGCAGTTCTTC.

This clonotype was seen at least ten times. The chain uses TRBV19 and TRBJ2-1; TRBD2 agrees at 8 bases. The V and J ends lost 6 bases and 10 bases, in that order; junction bases with no gene match: 2. From germline, CDR1 is LNHDA and CDR2 SQIVND (reference sequence). CDR3 length equals 11 residues. CDR3 coding DNA: TGTGCCAGTAGGACTAGCGACGAGCAGTTCTTC. Its protein product is CASRTSDEQFF.

The table lists this clonotype with many counts. As DNA, the CDR3 is TGCGCCAGCAGCTTGGACCACGAGCAGTACTTC. Translated, it gives CASSLDHEQYF. V gene TRBV5-1 combines with J gene TRBJ2-7; no firm D call. Germline CDR1 SGHRS, CDR2 YFSETQ. The CDR3 has 11 residues. V lost 0 bases and J lost 5, with 3 bases in between.

The chain recombines TRBV20-1 with TRBJ1-6; D remains ambiguous. Trimming removed 3 bases at V and 2 bases at J, with 14 bases between. This CDR3 region has 16 residues. Germline V gives CDR1 DFQATT, CDR2 SNEGSKA (reference sequence). CDR3 residues: CSASDLGSTYNSPLHF. For the CDR3, the DNA is TGCAGTGCTAGTGATCTGGGGAGTACCTATAATTCACCCCTCCACTTT.

The V gene is TRBV20-1, the J gene TRBJ2-3; D tentatively reads TRBD1 or TRBD2 (5 bases each). The CDR3 sequence is 15 residues long. Looked up from germline, CDR1 is DFQATT and CDR2 is SNEGSKA (reference sequence). Deletions cut 6 bases from V and 4 bases from J, with 20 bases between. The CDR3 DNA follows: TGCAGTGCGCAAGACCCCCGGGGACGAGCAGATACGCAGTATTTT. It translates to CSAQDPRGRADTQYF.

This clonotype was recorded a few times. This chain joins TRBV12-3 or TRBV12-4 and TRBJ2-1; D remains unclear. The V gene lost 6 bases and the J gene lost 6 bases, with 12 bases spanning the gap. There are 13 residues in the CDR3. CDR3 DNA sequence: TGTGCCAGCAGGCTCTCTCTCCGCAATGAGCAGTTCTTC. Translating gives CASRLSLRNEQFF.

This clonotype appeared a few times. This chain links TRBV15 with TRBJ2-3; tentatively, D is TRBD1 (6 bases). This CDR3 comprises 15 residues. From germline, CDR1 is LNHNV and CDR2 YYDKDF (reference sequence). V was clipped by 8 bases and J by 1 base, with 16 bases between them. The DNA for the CDR3 is TGTGCCACCGCCTTAAGCTGGGGGCGCACAGATACGCAGTATTTT. It encodes CATALSWGRTDTQYF.

The rearrangement joins TRBV11-2 to TRBJ2-7, with a weak D call TRBD2 (5 bases). This CDR3 has 15 residues. Trimming took off 5 bases at V and 5 bases at J, with 19 bases between the two ends. Germline lookup yields CDR1 SGHAT and CDR2 FQNNGV. Here the CDR3 reads CASSLTVGEKDEQYV. The CDR3 nucleotides read TGTGCCAGCAGCCTCACAGTCGGGGAAAAGGACGAGCAGTACGTC.

The table lists this clonotype with a few counts. As DNA, the CDR3 is TGTGCCAGCAGTCATACGACGGCGGACAATTCACCCCTCCACTTT. This codes for CASSHTTADNSPLHF. The gene calls are TRBV6-5 and TRBJ1-6; D call uncertain. Germline V gene data show CDR1 as MNHEY and CDR2 as SVGAGI. Trimming pared 5 bases from V and 7 bases from J, leaving 15 bases between. The CDR3 totals 15 residues.

This clonotype has a handful of counts. The chain carries TRBV24-1 and TRBJ2-1; weak D call: TRBD1 (6 bases). The CDR3 spans 15 residues. Trimming cost V 3 bases and J 6 bases, with 14 bases left between them. CDR1 is KGHDR and CDR2 is SFDVKD in the germline V gene. CDR3 sequence: CATSDKRTVINEQFF. Here the CDR3 DNA reads TGTGCCACCAGTGATAAGCGGACAGTGATCAATGAGCAGTTCTTC.

This clonotype has only a few counts. The CDR3 spells CSASQISVHYGYTF. CDR3 in DNA: TGCAGTGCTAGTCAGATCTCGGTACACTATGGCTACACCTTC. This chain links TRBV20-1 with TRBJ1-2, with D uncertain. V dropped 3 bases and J dropped 3 bases, with 14 bases sitting between them. Germline CDR1 DFQATT, CDR2 SNEGSKA (reference sequence). This CDR3 is built from 14 residues.

This clonotype was found many times. The V gene is TRBV5-1, the J gene TRBJ2-1, with D possibly TRBD2 on 6 matching bases. Germline V CDR1 and CDR2: SGHRS, YFSETQ. The length of the CDR3 is 15 residues. V lost 4 bases and J lost 2, with 13 bases in between. Written as DNA, the CDR3 is TGCGCCAGCAGCGGTTCTCCGGGAGCCTACAATGAGCAGTTCTTC. Its protein is CASSGSPGAYNEQFF.

The chain carries TRBV5-4 and TRBJ2-5; 10 nucleotides agree with TRBD2. Losses at the gene ends were 2 bases for V and 2 bases for J; bases not matched to a gene: 3. This CDR3 spans 15 amino acids. Germline V CDR1 and CDR2: SGHNT, YYREEE (reference sequence). The chain's CDR3 is CASSFLAGDQETQYF. CDR3 sequence (DNA): TGTGCCAGCAGCTTCCTAGCGGGAGATCAAGAGACCCAGTACTTC.

This sequence joins TRBV28 and TRBJ1-5; D gene ambiguous. This CDR3 region has 14 residues. The ends were cut back, 1 base at V and 7 bases at J, with 11 bases in the middle. Per germline, CDR1 MDHEN and CDR2 SYDVKM. The CDR3 bases are TGTGCCAGCAGTTTATTGCAGGCCGGGCAGCCCCAGCATTTT. Its translation: CASSLLQAGQPQHF.

This clonotype was observed at least ten times. This rearrangement joins TRBV20-1 to TRBJ2-5; D is unresolved. The ends were cut back, 0 bases at V and 0 bases at J, with 14 bases in the middle. This CDR3 is 16 amino acids long. The germline CDR1 and CDR2 sequences are DFQATT and SNEGSKA (reference sequence). The CDR3 bases are TGCAGTGCTAGAGATTTGGCGACCCAAGACCAAGAGACCCAGTACTTC. It encodes CSARDLATQDQETQYF.

This clonotype appeared many times. The genes are TRBV7-9 and TRBJ2-3, with D perhaps TRBD2 (5 bases). V lost 7 bases, J lost 1 base, and 12 bases lay in between. This CDR3 has 14 amino acids. Germline CDR1 and CDR2: SEHNR and FQNEAQ (reference sequence). CDR3 in amino acids: CASTRYSGTDTQYF. The CDR3 nucleotides read TGTGCCAGCACTCGGTATAGCGGCACAGATACGCAGTATTTT.